The 7 T cell receptor beta chains below all came from one sample that was sequenced in a study of blood T cell repertoires in COVID-19. TCRdb keeps only in-frame clones here, not all; method: immunoSEQ multiplex PCR. The sample records roughly 260,000 clones, 87% being singletons. What was sequenced was PBMCs or T cells enriched from blood (not recorded which). The receptors were sampled from a woman under 40 with acute COVID-19.

The chain couples TRBV2 to TRBJ2-1, with D hard to call. CDR3 length: 11 residues. CDR1 and CDR2 (germline): SNHLY, FYNNEI. Trimming took 4 bases from V and 9 from J, leaving 7 bases between them. The CDR3 DNA sequence: TGTGCCAGCAGTGGGGCACCTGAGCAGTTCTTC. Translated: CASSGAPEQFF.

In DNA, the CDR3 is TGTGCCAGCAGTCCGGGACTAGAAGTGTATGAGCAGTTCTTC. This encodes CASSPGLEVYEQFF. V and J are TRBV6-5 and TRBJ2-1; TRBD2 matches 8 bases. The CDR3 runs to 14 residues. After removal of 5 bases from V and 8 bases from J, the junction contained 8 bases not matched to a gene. The germline V gene encodes CDR1 MNHEY and CDR2 SVGAGI.

The gene calls are TRBV6-5 and TRBJ1-1, with TRBD1 as a possible D gene (6 bases). V lost 6 bases to trimming and J lost 5 bases, with 13 bases between them. The CDR3 runs 13 residues. Germline CDR1 and CDR2: MNHEY and SVGAGI. The CDR3 DNA follows: TGTGCCAGCAGCCCGACAGGTGCGACTGAAGCTTTCTTT. The encoded protein is CASSPTGATEAFF.

V and J are TRBV3-1 (or the pseudogene TRBV3-2) and TRBJ1-2, with a possible D match to TRBD1 (6 bases). The CDR3 length is 14 residues. Between the trimmed V and J ends, which lost 3 bases and 5 bases, there was a span of 13 bases. Germline-derived CDR1 and CDR2 are LGHDT and YNNKEL (reference sequence). DNA for the CDR3: TGTGCCAGCAGCCAGGCGGACAGCCCGTATGGCTACACCTTC. As protein: CASSQADSPYGYTF.

The gene calls are TRBV6-5 and TRBJ1-2; D ambiguous. This CDR3 spans 13 amino acids. Germline lookup yields CDR1 MNHEY and CDR2 SVGAGI. Trimming took 2 bases from V and 2 from J, leaving 6 bases between them. The CDR3 nucleotides read TGTGCCAGCAGTTACGGCATCAACTATGGCTACACCTTC. Its translation: CASSYGINYGYTF.

The CDR3 protein is CASSDLVYNEQFF. The CDR3 nucleotides are TGTGCCAGCAGTGACCTCGTTTACAATGAGCAGTTCTTC. This chain uses TRBV2 with TRBJ2-1; D unclear. CDR3 length: 13 residues. The V gene lost 3 bases and the J gene lost 4 bases, with 7 bases spanning the gap. CDR1 is SNHLY and CDR2 is FYNNEI in the germline V gene.

This CDR3 is CASSPGTSGVSYEQYF. CDR3 in DNA: TGTGCCAGCAGCCCCGGGACTAGCGGGGTCTCCTACGAGCAGTACTTC. The chain couples TRBV3-1 (or the pseudogene TRBV3-2) to TRBJ2-7, with 13 bases fitting TRBD2. Germline assignment: CDR1 LGHDT and CDR2 YNNKEL (reference sequence). The trim removed 4 bases at V and 0 bases at J, leaving 3 bases unmatched. The CDR3 length is 16 residues.